Following are 22 T cell receptor beta chains from one sample sequenced in a study of STAT5B mutations in CD4+ large granular lymphocyte leukemia. Some clones are missing from TCRdb's copy, which holds only in-frame ones; the method was immunoSEQ multiplex PCR. Among around 33,000 clones, around 82% were seen once, and the ten largest hold over 2%. Source material: CD4+ T cells from blood buffy coats. The receptors originated from a human donor in good health.

The chain recombines TRBV5-1 with TRBJ2-5, with 8 bases identical to TRBD2. The J segment lost 0 bases and the V segment lost 3 bases, leaving 7 bases of the junction unmatched. The CDR3 runs 16 residues. From germline, CDR1 is SGHRS and CDR2 YFSETQ. The chain's CDR3 is CASSSRAGVYQETQYF. In DNA, the CDR3 is TGCGCCAGCAGCTCTCGAGCGGGAGTCTACCAAGAGACCCAGTACTTC. The complete variable domain, with remaining parts taken from reference TRBV5-1 and TRBJ2-5, reads KAGVTQTPRYLIKTRGQQVTLSCSPISGHRSVSWYQQTPGQGLQFLFEYFSETQRNKGNFPGRFSGRQFSNSRSEMNVSTLELGDSALYLCASSSRAGVYQETQYFGPGTRLLVL.

The V gene is TRBV2, the J gene TRBJ2-7; TRBD1 aligns across 9 bases. Germline V gene lookup returns CDR1 SNHLY and CDR2 FYNNEI. The CDR3 is 14 residues long. V was clipped by 7 bases and J by 0 bases; unmatched bases: 4. CDR3 nucleotides: TGTGCCAGCACCCGGGACAGGGCCTCCTACGAGCAGTACTTC. Protein: CASTRDRASYEQYF.

V usage is TRBV9 and J usage is TRBJ2-1, with unresolved D. The germline V gene encodes CDR1 SGDLS and CDR2 YYNGEE. The CDR3 is made up of 15 amino acids. The V end lost 4 bases, the J end lost 6 bases, and 17 bases lay between the germline ends. The CDR3 DNA sequence: TGTGCCAGCAGCAGAGGTAGCCTCGGAAGCAATGAGCAGTTCTTC. The encoded protein is CASSRGSLGSNEQFF.

The chain carries TRBV28 and TRBJ1-1; D perhaps matches TRBD1 (6 bases). Deletions cut 3 bases from V and 5 bases from J, with 16 bases between. The CDR3 totals 15 residues. Germline V gives CDR1 MDHEN, CDR2 SYDVKM. The CDR3 region has the DNA TGTGCCAGCAGTTTGGGGGGGCAGGGTTTGACTGAAGCTTTCTTT. Amino acids: CASSLGGQGLTEAFF.

This chain links TRBV5-5 with TRBJ1-1; no reliable D call. V lost 2 bases and J 0 bases, leaving 8 bases between the germline ends. The CDR3 length is 14 residues. Per germline, CDR1 SGHKS and CDR2 YYEKEE (reference sequence). CDR3 bases: TGTGCCAGCAGCTTAACCACTTTGAACACTGAAGCTTTCTTT. As protein: CASSLTTLNTEAFF.

J is TRBJ2-6 and V is TRBV19; D not resolved. This CDR3 comprises 13 residues. Trimming left V 9 bases short and J 3 bases short, with 9 bases between. Germline V gene lookup returns CDR1 LNHDA and CDR2 SQIVND (reference sequence). The CDR3 DNA follows: TGTGCCAGCCGATTTCGTGGGGCCAACGTCCTGACTTTC. As protein: CASRFRGANVLTF.

The chain uses TRBV18 and TRBJ2-1; D perhaps matches TRBD1 (6 bases). V was cut by 6 bases and J by 0 bases, with 15 bases left in between. In germline, CDR1 is KGHSH, CDR2 LQKENI. The length of the CDR3 is 16 residues. CDR3 protein: CASSHQGQDSYNEQFF. The CDR3 nucleotides are TGTGCCAGCTCCCATCAGGGGCAGGACTCCTACAATGAGCAGTTCTTC.

The sample holds a few counts of this clone. The chain combines TRBV5-1 with TRBJ1-1, with D possibly TRBD1 on 5 matching bases. Trimming removed 4 bases at V and 5 bases at J, with 12 bases between. This CDR3 has 13 amino acids. Looked up from germline, CDR1 is SGHRS and CDR2 is YFSETQ. The DNA of the CDR3 is TGCGCCAGCAGCCCGGGGACGCAGACTGAAGCTTTCTTT. Translation: CASSPGTQTEAFF.

The chain carries TRBV5-1 and TRBJ2-2, with unresolved D. Trimming pared 2 bases from V and 4 bases from J, leaving 9 bases between. This CDR3 has 14 amino acids. In germline, CDR1 is SGHRS, CDR2 YFSETQ. CDR3 amino acids: CASSLSFGTGELFF. CDR3 in DNA: TGCGCCAGCAGCTTAAGCTTCGGCACCGGGGAGCTGTTTTTT.

The rearrangement links TRBV19 to TRBJ1-5, with D perhaps matching TRBD1 (6 bases). Germline V gene sequence: CDR1 LNHDA, CDR2 SQIVND (reference sequence). Trimming took 6 bases from V and 3 from J, leaving 9 bases between them. This CDR3 is 13 amino acids long. The CDR3 is CASSRQANQPQHF. DNA of the CDR3: TGTGCCAGTAGCAGACAGGCCAATCAGCCCCAGCATTTT.

This clone was seen more than once but under ten times. The rearrangement joins TRBV30 to TRBJ1-2, with D possibly matching TRBD1 (5 bases). This CDR3 contains 12 residues. Deletions cut 4 bases from V and 8 bases from J, with 14 bases between. The germline V gene encodes CDR1 GTSNPN and CDR2 SVGIG (reference sequence). Written as DNA, the CDR3 is TGTGCCTGGAAGGGGACGGGCAGCGGCTACACCTTC. This sequence encodes CAWKGTGSGYTF.

The genes are TRBV9 and TRBJ1-4; no clear D gene. Looked up from germline, CDR1 is SGDLS and CDR2 is YYNGEE. CDR3 length equals 14 residues. Between the trimmed V and J ends, which lost 0 bases and 0 bases, there was a span of 3 bases. This chain's CDR3 is CASSVGTTNEKLFF. CDR3 nucleotide sequence: TGTGCCAGCAGCGTAGGAACAACTAATGAAAAACTGTTTTTT.

J is TRBJ2-7 and V is TRBV20-1; the D is unclear. CDR3 size: 11 residues. Germline loops: CDR1 DFQATT, CDR2 SNEGSKA (reference sequence). Trimming removed 4 bases at V and 11 bases at J, with 15 bases between. The CDR3, as DNA: TGCAGTGCTACCGCCGGACCGAGCAAGTACTTC. This sequence encodes CSATAGPSKYF.

V gene TRBV2 combines with J gene TRBJ2-5; D is tentatively TRBD1 or TRBD2 (8 bases each). Germline CDR1 SNHLY, CDR2 FYNNEI. Trimming removed 4 bases from V and 2 bases from J, with 23 bases in between. The CDR3 totals 18 residues. The CDR3 loop reads CASSVEGRGRGGQETQYF. Here the CDR3 DNA reads TGTGCCAGCAGTGTTGAGGGCAGGGGGCGCGGGGGGCAAGAGACCCAGTACTTC. The complete variable domain, with remaining parts taken from reference TRBV2 and TRBJ2-5, reads EPEVTQTPSHQVTQMGQEVILRCVPISNHLYFYWYRQILGQKVEFLVSFYNNEISEKSEIFDDQFSVERPDGSNFTLKIRSTKLEDSAMYFCASSVEGRGRGGQETQYFGPGTRLLVL.

This rearrangement joins TRBV6-1 to TRBJ1-5; TRBD1 might be the D (6 bases). V was pared by 4 bases and J by 0 bases, with 16 bases between. Germline V gene lookup returns CDR1 MNHNS and CDR2 SASEGT. This CDR3 is built from 17 residues. CDR3 coding DNA: TGTGCCAGCAGTGGGATTCAGGGGTTCAATAGCAATCAGCCCCAGCATTTT. Translated: CASSGIQGFNSNQPQHF.

The chain couples TRBV30 to TRBJ1-2, with a weak D call TRBD1 (6 bases). CDR1 is GTSNPN and CDR2 is SVGIG in the germline V gene (reference sequence). This CDR3 contains 12 residues. The ends were cut back, 3 bases at V and 12 bases at J, with 17 bases in the middle. DNA of the CDR3: TGTGCCTGGAGCCGAGGGCAGGGGACGCACACCTTC. Residues: CAWSRGQGTHTF.

The chain has TRBV27 and TRBJ2-1; 7 bases are a match to TRBD2. The CDR3 runs to 15 residues. Losses at the gene ends were 2 bases for V and 6 bases for J; bases not matched to a gene: 7. CDR1 and CDR2 (germline): MNHEY, SMNVEV (reference sequence). The CDR3 bases are TGTGCCAGCAGTTTAAGTCTAGCGGAAGTCAATGAGCAGTTCTTC. Translating it yields CASSLSLAEVNEQFF.

This clone has only a few counts. This chain uses TRBV23-1 with TRBJ1-6; TRBD1 might be the D (6 bases). TRBV23-1 carries the ORF label, with uncertain function. CDR3 length: 19 residues. V was shortened by 0 bases and J by 0 bases, with 15 bases between the two germline ends. The CDR3 DNA sequence: TGCGCCAGCAGTCAATCGGGACAACCGTTCGTCTCCTATAATTCACCCCTCCACTTT. It encodes CASSQSGQPFVSYNSPLHF.

The chain joins TRBV7-9 to TRBJ2-7; possible D gene TRBD1, 5 bases. There are 11 residues in the CDR3. In germline, CDR1 is SEHNR, CDR2 FQNEAQ (reference sequence). V was shortened by 6 bases and J by 6 bases, with 9 bases between the two germline ends. CDR3 coding DNA: TGTGCCAGCAGTCCAGGGTTCGAGCAGTACTTC. Encoded protein: CASSPGFEQYF.

The genes are TRBV6-6 and TRBJ2-5; D remains unclear. The tail of the sequence fits TRBJ2-7 better, so the J call may be wrong. The length of the CDR3 is 12 residues. CDR1 is MNHNY and CDR2 is SVGAGI in the germline V gene (reference sequence). CDR3 nucleotide sequence: TGTGCCAGCAGTCCCCGCGGAGACGAGCAGTACTTC. Encoded protein: CASSPRGDEQYF.

This chain links TRBV11-2 with TRBJ2-5; 7 positions agree with TRBD2. The CDR3 sequence is 14 residues long. Germline CDR1 and CDR2: SGHAT and FQNNGV. V lost 4 bases to trimming and J lost 5 bases; unmatched junction nucleotides: 7. The CDR3 sequence is CASSYGLGRETQYF. In nucleotides, the CDR3 is TGTGCCAGCAGCTACGGACTAGGCCGGGAGACCCAGTACTTC.

A few counts support this clone. J is TRBJ1-1 and V is TRBV5-1; D gene uncertain. Germline V gene data show CDR1 as SGHRS and CDR2 as YFSETQ. V lost 1 base to trimming and J lost 1 base, with 8 bases between them. This CDR3 has 14 residues. The CDR3 nucleotides read TGCGCCAGCAGCTTGAGGCAGCCGAACACTGAAGCTTTCTTT. It specifies CASSLRQPNTEAFF.